This TCR beta chain was obtained from a study of T-cell reconstitution after alpha-beta-depleted transplantation in children. Whole-study findings and limits: As was reported, about two months after transplant, alpha-beta T cells came from several hundred expanded graft clones. Some patients' high day-60 TCRbeta diversity was traced to surviving recipient T cells and thymic progenitors. T-cell counts and diversity were attributed mostly to newly produced T cells one year after transplant.

Germline V lookup: CDR1 WSHSY, CDR2 SAAADI. The junction had 12 bases not matched to a gene; V was cut back by 8 bases and J by 0 bases. The CDR3 is 17 residues long. Unique molecular identifiers were incorporated into the prepared TCRbeta library. Using its own MiXCR run on the PCR reads, TCRdb lists one record per CDR3 protein. The top ten hold roughly 4.8% of the sample, which has 700,000 to 950,000 distinct CDR3 sequences, around 15% seen once. This clonotype came up a few times. What it binds is not known. This chain links TRBV10-2 with TRBJ2-2, with 7 nucleotides matching TRBD1. This specimen was PBMCs, mostly from graft donor cells, taken 360 days after TCRalphabeta/CD19-depleted stem cell transplant. The sequence was collected from a male patient aged 5 to 17 who had a stem cell transplant for acute lymphoblastic leukemia, so the T cells may come from the graft donor. This CDR3 reads CASQGDRVTANTGELFF. In DNA form, the CDR3 reads TGCGCCAGCCAGGGAGACAGGGTGACCGCGAACACCGGGGAGCTGTTTTTT.